Listed below are T cell receptor beta chains from one sample, sequenced in a study of shared clonotypes between healthy human individuals. Sequencing used immunoSEQ multiplex PCR; TCRdb keeps in-frame clones, though not all of them. The repertoire includes about 2.3 million clones, just over 90% of them detected once, and about 0.39% sits in the top ten. The specimen sequenced was naive CD4+ T cells from PBMCs. These receptors originate from a man between 18 and 35 years old in good health. Some clones in this sample may be carry-over from other donors' samples. The conserved cysteine and the conserved F or W are not part of the CDR3 here. The size field is filled for only some rows; it gives once, few, many or a size class.

abundance: .; j_gene: TRBJ1-2; v_gene: TRBV7-9; CDR3aa: ASSLNQGAEGYT
abundance: .; j_gene: TRBJ2-3; v_gene: TRBV7-3; CDR3aa: ASSLKVLAGGSTDTQY
abundance: .; j_gene: TRBJ1-2; v_gene: TRBV28; CDR3aa: ASRGAGDGYT
abundance: once; j_gene: TRBJ1-5; v_gene: TRBV28; CDR3aa: ASSGGGEPQH
abundance: .; j_gene: TRBJ2-2; v_gene: TRBV9; CDR3aa: ASSHGDLRGTGELF
abundance: .; j_gene: TRBJ2-1; v_gene: TRBV5-1; CDR3aa: ASSPSGSEKSEQF
abundance: .; j_gene: TRBJ2-5; v_gene: TRBV6-6; CDR3aa: ASSYTSPDGETQY
abundance: .; j_gene: TRBJ1-1; v_gene: TRBV10-3; CDR3aa: AIRPKADTEAF
abundance: .; j_gene: TRBJ1-1; v_gene: TRBV7-2; CDR3aa: ASSLIWNTEAF
abundance: .; j_gene: TRBJ1-5; v_gene: TRBV19; CDR3aa: ASRSRGLNQPQH
abundance: .; j_gene: TRBJ1-1; v_gene: TRBV30; CDR3aa: AWSRGGSEAF
abundance: .; j_gene: TRBJ2-3; v_gene: TRBV27; CDR3aa: ASSLYPPRAVPQSGVTDTQY
abundance: .; j_gene: TRBJ2-7; v_gene: TRBV5-1; CDR3aa: ASSSAGEQY
abundance: .; j_gene: TRBJ2-7; v_gene: TRBV5-1; CDR3aa: ASSARAVASYEQY
abundance: once; j_gene: TRBJ2-2; v_gene: TRBV7-2; CDR3aa: ASGDTGELF
abundance: .; j_gene: TRBJ2-2; v_gene: TRBV19; CDR3aa: ASRGGTGTIGELF
abundance: .; j_gene: TRBJ1-5; v_gene: TRBV6-1; CDR3aa: ASSEGVASNQPQH
abundance: .; j_gene: TRBJ1-3; v_gene: TRBV28; CDR3aa: ASSPFSGFGNTIY
abundance: .; j_gene: TRBJ2-5; v_gene: TRBV5-1; CDR3aa: ASSLTVMETQY
abundance: .; j_gene: TRBJ1-3; v_gene: TRBV18; CDR3aa: ASSPEHSSTIY
abundance: .; j_gene: TRBJ1-2; v_gene: TRBV10-3; CDR3aa: AISEYGTQDGYT
abundance: few; j_gene: TRBJ1-1; v_gene: TRBV5-1; CDR3aa: ASSLRGNTEAF
abundance: .; j_gene: TRBJ2-1; v_gene: TRBV10-3; CDR3aa: AISELASYNEQF